These T cell receptor beta chains were read from a single sample in a study of T cell responses to AZD1222 COVID-19 vaccine. The assay was immunoSEQ multiplex PCR, and TCRdb's table has in-frame clones only and misses some. The table includes 120,000 or so clones, over 80% detected once. The sequenced sample was peripheral blood, obtained on day 0 of AZD1222 vaccination. The source is an adult in good health. The CDR3 runs from the conserved cysteine through the conserved F or W. Fields, in order: D gene, clone size, V gene, J gene, CDR3 DNA, CDR3 protein. D genes are given only for firm matches. Size tells how often a clone was seen (once, few, many) or the class of an expanded clone, and some rows leave it out.

D gene: TRBD2
clone size: -
V gene: TRBV15
J gene: TRBJ2-3
CDR3 DNA: TGTGCCACCAGAAAACTAGCGGCTAGCACAGATACGCAGTATTTT
CDR3 protein: CATRKLAASTDTQYF

D gene: -
clone size: -
V gene: TRBV15
J gene: TRBJ1-4
CDR3 DNA: TGTGCCACCAGTCGGACGGGCAATGAAAAACTGTTTTTT
CDR3 protein: CATSRTGNEKLFF

D gene: TRBD1
clone size: -
V gene: TRBV6-5
J gene: TRBJ1-6
CDR3 DNA: TGTGCCAGCAGTTACTCGATCCCAGGGGGGGGTTCACCCCTCCACTTT
CDR3 protein: CASSYSIPGGGSPLHF

D gene: -
clone size: -
V gene: TRBV6-6
J gene: TRBJ1-1
CDR3 DNA: TGTGCCGGGTACAGGGACCTGAACACTGAAGCTTTCTTT
CDR3 protein: CAGYRDLNTEAFF

D gene: -
clone size: -
V gene: TRBV28
J gene: TRBJ1-3
CDR3 DNA: TGTGCCAGCACATTTAACAGGGACTCTGGAAACACCATATATTTT
CDR3 protein: CASTFNRDSGNTIYF

D gene: -
clone size: -
V gene: TRBV7-9
J gene: TRBJ2-5
CDR3 DNA: TGTGCCAGCAGCCGAACCCCCGCAGGGAGCCAAGAGACCCAGTACTTC
CDR3 protein: CASSRTPAGSQETQYF

D gene: TRBD1
clone size: once
V gene: TRBV5-4
J gene: TRBJ2-2
CDR3 DNA: TGTGCCAGCAGCTCCCCCCAGGGGGCGAACACCGGGGAGCTGTTTTTT
CDR3 protein: CASSSPQGANTGELFF

D gene: -
clone size: once
V gene: TRBV5-4
J gene: TRBJ2-5
CDR3 DNA: TGTGCCAGCAGCCGACCGGGGGATCGAGAGACCCAGTACTTC
CDR3 protein: CASSRPGDRETQYF

D gene: TRBD1
clone size: -
V gene: TRBV5-1
J gene: TRBJ2-3
CDR3 DNA: TGCGCCAGCAGCTTGGGGACAGGGTGGAGCACAGATACGCAGTATTTT
CDR3 protein: CASSLGTGWSTDTQYF

D gene: TRBD1
clone size: few
V gene: TRBV7-7
J gene: TRBJ2-7
CDR3 DNA: TGTGCTAGCAGCTTAGGGCAGGGGGCATTCTACGAGCAGTACTTC
CDR3 protein: CASSLGQGAFYEQYF

D gene: TRBD1
clone size: -
V gene: TRBV6-5
J gene: TRBJ2-5
CDR3 DNA: TGTGCCAGCAGTTGGGGGACAGGGGCGGGCGAGACCCAGTACTTC
CDR3 protein: CASSWGTGAGETQYF

D gene: -
clone size: -
V gene: TRBV28
J gene: TRBJ1-5
CDR3 DNA: TGTGCCAGCATATCCGCATCAAGCAATCAGCCCCAGCATTTT
CDR3 protein: CASISASSNQPQHF

D gene: TRBD2
clone size: -
V gene: TRBV5-6
J gene: TRBJ2-7
CDR3 DNA: TGTGCCAGCAGCCCCCGGGAGGACGAGCAGTACTTC
CDR3 protein: CASSPREDEQYF

D gene: -
clone size: -
V gene: TRBV6-1
J gene: TRBJ1-4
CDR3 DNA: TGTGCCAGCAGTGAACTTTCTGGGGTGGCAGCTAATGAAAAACTGTTTTTT
CDR3 protein: CASSELSGVAANEKLFF

D gene: -
clone size: -
V gene: TRBV15
J gene: TRBJ2-7
CDR3 DNA: TGTGCCACCAGCAGAGTACCAGGGAACGAGCAGTACTTC
CDR3 protein: CATSRVPGNEQYF

D gene: TRBD1
clone size: -
V gene: TRBV7-8
J gene: TRBJ1-4
CDR3 DNA: TGTGCCAGCAGCTTAGCAAACAGGGGGGTAAATGAAAAACTGTTTTTT
CDR3 protein: CASSLANRGVNEKLFF

D gene: -
clone size: -
V gene: TRBV19
J gene: TRBJ1-1
CDR3 DNA: TGTGCCAGTAGTATACGACGGGACACTGAAGCTTTCTTT
CDR3 protein: CASSIRRDTEAFF